This TCR beta chain was profiled in a study of blood T cell repertoires in COVID-19. Across the whole study: Acute and convalescent COVID-19 specimens originated in the United States, Italy and Spain.

This clone has a handful of counts. This study enrolled people aged roughly 18 to 90 from around 25 US geographic areas. TCRdb's table, derived via immunoSEQ multiplex PCR, lists solely in-frame clones and lacks some. The profile shows under 450,000 clones, 75% to 90% of them singletons. The receptor was isolated from a woman aged 45 to 65 who had recovered from COVID-19. Sequenced input: PBMCs or T cells enriched from blood (not recorded which).

The CDR3 nucleotides read TGTGCCAGCAGCTTGTTGCAGGGGAACACTGAAGCTTTCTTT. Encoded protein: CASSLLQGNTEAFF. The chain recombines TRBV5-4 with TRBJ1-1, with a weak D call TRBD1 (5 bases). CDR3 length: 14 amino acids. V dropped 1 base and J dropped 1 base, with 8 bases sitting between them. CDR1 SGHNT and CDR2 YYREEE come from the germline V gene (reference sequence). The full variable domain, completed using reference TRBV5-4 and TRBJ1-1, is ETGVTQSPTHLIKTRGQQVTLRCSSQSGHNTVSWYQQALGQGPQFIFQYYREEENGRGNFPPRFSGLQFPNYSSELNVNALELDDSALYLCASSLLQGNTEAFFGQGTRLTVV.